This T cell receptor beta chain was sequenced in a study of cytomegalovirus exposure and HLA in healthy donors. The study's findings and limits: A missense DCLRE1C variant was associated with V- and J-gene trimming of TCR beta chains in a later analysis, and an independent cohort replicated the association. There were several of the most significant clusters that appeared linked to common viral pathogens in a later analysis. In a later analysis, across HLA loci, associated TCR counts were highest for DRB1, lowest for HLA-C.

This clone was seen a few times. What it binds is not known. Germline V gives CDR1 MNHEY, CDR2 SVGAGI. This CDR3 region has 15 residues. Germline trimming cut 5 bases from V and 3 bases from J; bases unmatched to any gene: 4. PCR primers comprised 60 Vbeta and 13 Jbeta primers. Sequencing used immunoSEQ multiplex PCR; TCRdb keeps in-frame clones, though not all of them. This table has some 140,000 clones, approximately 79% appearing once. The clonotype originates from a man younger than 35 in good health and CMV-seronegative. The sequenced material came from PBMCs. V gene TRBV6-5 combines with J gene TRBJ2-6; the match to TRBD1 covers 7 bases. The CDR3 nucleotides read TGTGCCAGCAGTCCCACAGGGGATGGGGCCAACGTCCTGACTTTC. Encoded protein: CASSPTGDGANVLTF.